Described below is a single T cell receptor beta chain sequence and its context. Antigen specificity is unknown. The data were obtained in a study of shared clonotypes between healthy human individuals. Background on the study: A few men and a couple of women, aged 18 to 49, were donors. General observations from the study: The study sampled only blood, and tissue repertoires likely differ.

Sequencing was performed with immunoSEQ multiplex PCR; in TCRdb, only in-frame clones are kept and a portion is missing. This sample yields some 2,000,000 clones, of which around 95% are seen a single time; 0.13% belongs to the top ten. This CDR3 has 14 residues. V shed 1 base and J shed 2 bases, with 7 bases lying between them. Germline CDR1 is MGHDK and CDR2 is SYGVNS. This chain joins TRBV25-1 and TRBJ2-3; D is uncertain. This TCR was sampled from a man between 18 and 29 years old in good health. Sequenced input: naive CD4+ T cells sorted from blood. As for subset: CD45RA+ positively selected. In DNA, the CDR3 is TGTGCCAGCAGTGAATCCTCGGCCACAGATACGCAGTATTTT. Translated: CASSESSATDTQYF.